Reported below is one TCR beta chain. The antigen it binds to is not known. No per-base quality is available; no much larger clone lies one base away. Genomic DNA was extracted from sorted cells for sequencing of the TCRbeta CDR3 region. The immunoSEQ Assay was used to sequence the TCRbeta CDR3 regions. TCRdb carries this immuneACCESS record with in-frame sequences only. Its versions omit some clonotypes, under half of them owing to an unresolved V gene in the studies checked, with the rest unexplained. The sample yields tens of thousands of clones; 87% were counted once. 11% to 15% of the sample is in the top ten clones. The trial excluded patients who had a history of autoimmune disease or who were on systemic immunosuppression. Peripheral blood for TCR sequencing was drawn from every dose cohort at baseline, at cycle 4 day 1 and at cycle 7 day 1. The samples were taken from a phase I, first-in-human, multicenter, open-label dose-escalation trial of ivuxolimab. Adults with locally advanced or metastatic head and neck squamous cell, hepatocellular, melanoma or renal cell carcinoma were enrolled in the trial. CD4+ and CD8+ T cells were sorted separately from peripheral blood before TCR sequencing.

CDR1 is given as SGHAT and CDR2 as FQNNGV, both from the germline V gene. Trimming at the junction amounts to 3 bases on V and 2 bases on J, and the germline ends lie 10 bases apart. The CDR3, cysteine through phenylalanine, is 14 amino acids long. Only the CDR3 portion is preserved as DNA: 42 bases, with reading frame beginning at the first base. The sample belongs to a study of OX40 agonist ivuxolimab in advanced cancers. With respect to the entire study: Ivuxolimab was an agonistic, fully human IgG2 monoclonal antibody directed against OX40 (CD134), a costimulatory receptor. Intravenous ivuxolimab was administered to patients every 2 weeks at six dose levels: 0.01, 0.1, 0.3, 1.5, 3 and 10 mg/kg. Among the 50 to 55 dose-escalation patients, approximately 20 had hepatocellular carcinoma, 15 or so melanoma, 9 renal cell carcinoma and 9 head and neck cancer. The dose-escalation cohort was around 83% male with a mean age of approximately 59 years, ranging from roughly 23 to 79. Prior anti-PD-1, anti-PD-L1 or anti-CTLA-4 therapy was permitted, and checkpoint inhibitors had been received by 30% to 40% of dose-escalation patients. Partial responses were achieved by three dose-escalation patients, of whom one had hepatocellular carcinoma and two had cutaneous melanoma. Peripheral TCRbeta sequencing was intended to test whether TCR sequence diversity was altered and clonal T-cell expansion was caused by ivuxolimab. The paper describes the monotherapy dose-escalation part (N ≈ 52 patients) of the phase I trial of ivuxolimab.

On the study overall, not on this receptor specifically: Clonal expansion of both CD4+ and CD8+ blood T cells was observed from baseline to week 6 at doses 0.1 to 3.0 mg/kg. Low levels of normalized T-cell clonal expansion were also shown by some nonresponding patients. The antigen specificity of the peripheral T cells that underwent clonal expansion was not determined. After ivuxolimab, more expanded clones were found on average in CD8+ T cells than in CD4+ T cells. In the 0.1-3.0 mg/kg groups, partial responders were among the patients with the lowest normalized peripheral clonal expansion, particularly in CD8+ T cells.

Recombination joined TRBV11-2 with TRBJ1-1, and possibly TRBD1, on 5 matching bases. The sequencing here drew on CD4+ or CD8+ T cells sorted from blood, taken in a trial of the OX40 agonist ivuxolimab. The clonotype originates from an adult with an advanced solid tumor such as melanoma, head and neck, liver or kidney cancer. In nucleotides, the sequence is TGTGCCAGCAGCTTTGGGGGGATAAACACTGAAGCTTTCTTT. Protein translation: CASSFGGINTEAFF. Reference TRBV11-2 and TRBJ1-1 proteins supply the regions before and after the CDR3; the full variable domain is: EAGVAQSPRYKIIEKRQSVAFWCNPISGHATLYWYQQILGQGPKLLIQFQNNGVVDDSQLPKDRFSAERLKGVDSTLKIQPAKLEDSAVYLCASSFGGINTEAFFGQGTRLTVV.